These 10 T cell receptor beta chains came from one sample sequenced in a study of blood T cell repertoires in COVID-19. Clones were sequenced by immunoSEQ multiplex PCR, and TCRdb holds only the in-frame ones, with some missing. In the table there are about 220,000 clones, about 88% of which are singletons. The sequenced material came from peripheral blood. The receptors were gathered from a woman in her forties or fifties with COVID-19, enrolled during active disease.

The chain employs TRBV9 and TRBJ1-3; 9 bases match TRBD1. CDR1 and CDR2 (germline): SGDLS, YYNGEE. The CDR3 contains 17 residues. V lost 4 bases and J lost 0; bases outside the gene matches: 8. The chain's CDR3 is CASSPRTGVLSGNTIYF. Written as DNA, the CDR3 is TGTGCCAGCAGCCCTCGGACAGGGGTCCTCTCTGGAAACACCATATATTTT.

This chain joins TRBV6-5 and TRBJ2-3, with TRBD2 as a possible D gene (7 bases). The CDR3 contains 15 residues. The V gene's germline CDR1 is MNHEY and CDR2 SVGAGI. Deletions cut 3 bases from V and 4 bases from J, with 14 bases between. CDR3 sequence reads: CASSYGGALPDTQYF. Written as DNA, the CDR3 is TGTGCCAGCAGTTATGGGGGGGCCTTACCAGATACGCAGTATTTT.

This rearrangement joins TRBV5-5 to TRBJ2-1; no firm D call. This CDR3 comprises 14 residues. Trimming took 6 bases from V and 12 from J, leaving 22 bases between them. The germline V gene has CDR1 SGHKS and CDR2 YYEKEE (reference sequence). CDR3 amino acids: CASTDGSLRFRQFF. DNA for the CDR3: TGTGCCAGCACCGACGGGTCCCTCCGATTCCGGCAGTTCTTC. Combining the CDR3 with reference TRBV5-5 and TRBJ2-1 gives the whole variable domain DAGVTQSPTHLIKTRGQQVTLRCSPISGHKSVSWYQQVLGQGPQFIFQYYEKEERGRGNFPDRFSARQFPNYSSELNVNALLLGDSALYLCASTDGSLRFRQFFGPGTRLTVL.

This clone was seen just once. The chain carries TRBV6-1 and TRBJ1-5; D possibly corresponds to TRBD1 (5 bases). The length of the CDR3 is 14 residues. Looked up from germline, CDR1 is MNHNS and CDR2 is SASEGT. V dropped 2 bases and J dropped 6 bases, with 11 bases sitting between them. CDR3 sequence: CASSEQGSGQPQHF. Here the CDR3 DNA reads TGTGCCAGCAGTGAACAGGGTAGTGGTCAGCCCCAGCATTTT.

The chain carries TRBV6-4 and TRBJ2-3; TRBD2 is a possible D gene (6 bases). Trimming stripped 0 bases from V and 3 bases from J, with 10 bases between. The germline V gene has CDR1 MRHNA and CDR2 SNTAGT. This CDR3 region has 15 residues. The CDR3 sequence: CASSDSAGTTDTQYF. The CDR3 DNA follows: TGTGCCAGCAGTGACTCGGCGGGGACGACAGATACGCAGTATTTT.

The chain joins TRBV24-1 to TRBJ2-5, with TRBD1 identical over 9 bases. This CDR3 is 15 amino acids long. From germline, CDR1 is KGHDR and CDR2 SFDVKD. The V segment lost 3 bases and the J segment 5 bases; nucleotides outside the gene matches: 6. The CDR3: CATSDRDRGKETQYF. The CDR3 region has the DNA TGTGCCACCAGTGATAGAGACAGGGGGAAGGAGACCCAGTACTTC.

V usage is TRBV7-2 and J usage is TRBJ1-5; D remains unclear. The germline gives CDR1 SGHTA, CDR2 FQGNSA. The CDR3 has 14 residues. Trimming pared 2 bases from V and 3 bases from J, leaving 8 bases between. The CDR3 reads CASSLLQYNQPQHF. The DNA of the CDR3 is TGTGCCAGCAGCTTACTCCAGTACAATCAGCCCCAGCATTTT.

The gene calls are TRBV27 and TRBJ2-2; a weak D match, TRBD1 (7 bases). CDR1 and CDR2 (germline): MNHEY, SMNVEV (reference sequence). Trimming stripped 1 base from V and 7 bases from J, with 16 bases between. This CDR3 has 16 residues. The DNA of the CDR3 is TGTGCCAGCAGTTTATACCACAGGGGAGGTATCGGGGAGCTGTTTTTT. Protein sequence: CASSLYHRGGIGELFF.

This sequence joins TRBV19 and TRBJ2-1; 11 bases align to TRBD2. The junction had 9 bases not matched to a gene; V was cut back by 4 bases and J by 7 bases. The CDR3 consists of 16 residues. Germline V gene sequence: CDR1 LNHDA, CDR2 SQIVND (reference sequence). CDR3 protein: CASSTLTSGVYNEQFF. DNA for the CDR3: TGTGCCAGTAGTACGTTGACTAGCGGGGTCTATAATGAGCAGTTCTTC.

About this clone: The sample carries other DNA sequences with the same CDR3. This chain links TRBV6-5 with TRBJ1-3, with D possibly TRBD1 on 6 matching bases. CDR1 is MNHEY and CDR2 is SVGAGI in the germline V gene. The V and J ends lost 5 bases and 4 bases respectively, with 9 bases between them. This CDR3 has 13 amino acids. The CDR3 coding sequence is TGTGCCAGCAGTACAGGGACCGGAAACACCATATATTTT. It is translated as CASSTGTGNTIYF.